Listed below are T cell receptor beta chains from one sample, sequenced in a study of control samples from healthy donors and cancer patients. Assay: immunoSEQ multiplex PCR; the TCRdb copy retains only in-frame clones and omits some. In the table there are tens of thousands of clones, 75% to 95% of which are singletons. Sequencing was performed on blood. All receptors derive from a man aged 25 to 40 in good health. The CDR3 runs from the conserved cysteine through the conserved F or W. Fields, in order: D gene, clone size, V gene, J gene, CDR3 DNA, CDR3 protein. D genes are given only for firm matches. Expanded clones are given a class, and other clones once, few, many or no size at all.

d_call: .; clone_size: once; v_call: TRBV12-3/TRBV12-4; j_call: TRBJ2-7; cdr3_nt: TGTGCCAGCAGGCAGCGGATCTCCTACGAGCAGTACTTC; cdr3_aa: CASRQRISYEQYF
d_call: TRBD1; clone_size: .; v_call: TRBV11-2; j_call: TRBJ1-1; cdr3_nt: TGTGCCAGCAGCTTAGCGGCAGGGACAGGCACTGAAGCTTTCTTT; cdr3_aa: CASSLAAGTGTEAFF
d_call: TRBD1; clone_size: .; v_call: TRBV24-1; j_call: TRBJ1-3; cdr3_nt: TGTGCCACCAGTGACCGGGACAGGGCTTTCGGAAACACCATATATTTT; cdr3_aa: CATSDRDRAFGNTIYF
d_call: .; clone_size: .; v_call: TRBV5-1; j_call: TRBJ1-1; cdr3_nt: TGCGCCAGCAGCTTGGAGGTTAGGGCGAGTGAAGCTTTCTTT; cdr3_aa: CASSLEVRASEAFF
d_call: .; clone_size: .; v_call: TRBV9; j_call: TRBJ2-1; cdr3_nt: TGTGCCAGCAGTCGCGCGGGACTGATCAGAGAGCAGTTCTTC; cdr3_aa: CASSRAGLIREQFF
d_call: TRBD1; clone_size: .; v_call: TRBV6-2/TRBV6-3; j_call: TRBJ2-1; cdr3_nt: TGTGCCAGCAGTTACCCGGGACAGGGGAACAATGAGCAGTTCTTC; cdr3_aa: CASSYPGQGNNEQFF
d_call: .; clone_size: .; v_call: TRBV6-6; j_call: TRBJ2-1; cdr3_nt: TGTGCCAGCAGTAAAACGACAGCTAGCAATGAGCAGTTCTTC; cdr3_aa: CASSKTTASNEQFF
d_call: .; clone_size: .; v_call: TRBV27; j_call: TRBJ2-1; cdr3_nt: TGTGCCAGCAGTTTAGGGGTTTCCTACAATGAGCAGTTCTTC; cdr3_aa: CASSLGVSYNEQFF
d_call: .; clone_size: once; v_call: TRBV6-5; j_call: TRBJ1-2; cdr3_nt: TGTGCCAGCAGGGTGGGATCTAACTATGGCTACACCTTC; cdr3_aa: CASRVGSNYGYTF
d_call: TRBD2; clone_size: .; v_call: TRBV11-2; j_call: TRBJ2-3; cdr3_nt: TGTGCCAGCAGCTTAGAAGGGTACCGAGCGGGGGGAAGCACAGATACGCAGTATTTT; cdr3_aa: CASSLEGYRAGGSTDTQYF
d_call: .; clone_size: .; v_call: TRBV5-5; j_call: TRBJ1-3; cdr3_nt: TGTGCCAGCAGCTTGGAGGCGGCTGGAAACACCATATATTTT; cdr3_aa: CASSLEAAGNTIYF
d_call: .; clone_size: .; v_call: TRBV6-6; j_call: TRBJ2-7; cdr3_nt: TGTGCCAGCAGTTACTCGGGCGGATTCCCCTACGAGCAGTACTTC; cdr3_aa: CASSYSGGFPYEQYF
d_call: TRBD2; clone_size: .; v_call: TRBV7-9; j_call: TRBJ2-1; cdr3_nt: TGTGCCAGCAGACTAGCGGGGGGGAGTGAGCAGTTCTTC; cdr3_aa: CASRLAGGSEQFF
d_call: .; clone_size: .; v_call: TRBV7-2; j_call: TRBJ2-1; cdr3_nt: TGTGCCAGCAGCTCGAAGGGAGTTGAGCAGTTCTTC; cdr3_aa: CASSSKGVEQFF
d_call: .; clone_size: few; v_call: TRBV5-4; j_call: TRBJ1-5; cdr3_nt: TGTGCCAGCAGCTTGGCCGGGCGTAATCAGCCCCAGCATTTT; cdr3_aa: CASSLAGRNQPQHF
d_call: .; clone_size: few; v_call: TRBV3-1/TRBV3-2; j_call: TRBJ1-5; cdr3_nt: TGTGCCAGCAGCCTTGGGATCTCCGGGCCCCAGCATTTT; cdr3_aa: CASSLGISGPQHF
d_call: .; clone_size: .; v_call: TRBV2; j_call: TRBJ2-5; cdr3_nt: TGTGCCAGCAGGATCGGGCTGACAGATTGGGAGACCCAGTACTTC; cdr3_aa: CASRIGLTDWETQYF
d_call: TRBD1; clone_size: .; v_call: TRBV14; j_call: TRBJ2-7; cdr3_nt: TGTGCCAGCAGCCAAACAGACAGGGGTCATGATTACGAGCAGTACTTC; cdr3_aa: CASSQTDRGHDYEQYF
d_call: TRBD1; clone_size: .; v_call: TRBV30; j_call: TRBJ2-1; cdr3_nt: TGTGCCTGGAGCCATAACAGGGGAAGGGAGCAGTTCTTC; cdr3_aa: CAWSHNRGREQFF
d_call: TRBD1; clone_size: .; v_call: TRBV7-9; j_call: TRBJ1-1; cdr3_nt: TGTGCCAGCAGGTGGGACAGCGCCGAAGCTTTCTTT; cdr3_aa: CASRWDSAEAFF
d_call: .; clone_size: .; v_call: TRBV5-1; j_call: TRBJ2-5; cdr3_nt: TGCGCCAGCAGCTTGGTTGGGGGATCGGAGACCCAGTACTTC; cdr3_aa: CASSLVGGSETQYF
d_call: .; clone_size: .; v_call: TRBV30; j_call: TRBJ1-2; cdr3_nt: TGTGCCTGGAGTGTAGAAACATATGGCTACACCTTC; cdr3_aa: CAWSVETYGYTF
d_call: .; clone_size: .; v_call: TRBV11-1; j_call: TRBJ2-5; cdr3_nt: TGTGCCAGCAAGCGTGGGAGCCAAGAGACCCAGTACTTC; cdr3_aa: CASKRGSQETQYF
d_call: .; clone_size: .; v_call: TRBV7-2; j_call: TRBJ2-7; cdr3_nt: TGTGCCAGCAGCTTAACGGGTTGGGCAGGGGGGAACGAGCAGTACTTC; cdr3_aa: CASSLTGWAGGNEQYF
d_call: .; clone_size: .; v_call: TRBV2; j_call: TRBJ2-1; cdr3_nt: TGTGCCAGCAGTTATAGAGGGTTATCCTGGCCGTTCTTC; cdr3_aa: CASSYRGLSWPFF
d_call: .; clone_size: .; v_call: TRBV3-1/TRBV3-2; j_call: TRBJ2-4; cdr3_nt: TGTGCCAGCAGCCAAGGAGAGGGGGGGATTTGGAACATTCAGTACTTC; cdr3_aa: CASSQGEGGIWNIQYF
d_call: .; clone_size: .; v_call: TRBV12-2; j_call: TRBJ1-3; cdr3_nt: TGTGCAAGTCGGCAACCATTAGTCGGGGCTTTTGCTGGAAACACCATATATTTT; cdr3_aa: CASRQPLVGAFAGNTIYF
d_call: TRBD1; clone_size: .; v_call: TRBV30; j_call: TRBJ2-2; cdr3_nt: TGTGCCTGGAGAGTACAGGGGAGCGGGGAGCTGTTTTTT; cdr3_aa: CAWRVQGSGELFF